This T cell receptor beta chain was obtained from a study of blood T cell repertoires in COVID-19. Study-wide background: Sources were T cells, B-cell-depleted T cells, or PBMCs; the material itself was cDNA or gDNA.

Generated by immunoSEQ multiplex PCR, the TCRdb table keeps only in-frame clones and is missing some. Here the sample spans some 250,000 clones, roughly 89% being singletons. Germline CDR1 is SEHNR and CDR2 is FQNEAQ (reference sequence). The V gene end was trimmed by 4 bases and the J gene end by 0 bases; junction bases not matched to a gene: 9. The CDR3 extends over 16 amino acids. Cohort 3 donors counted as recovered after two negative PCRs, clearance, or resolved symptoms. Sequenced material: PBMCs or T cells enriched from blood (not recorded which). This sequence originates from a man aged 35 to 55 who had recovered from COVID-19. This chain links TRBV7-9 with TRBJ2-7, with 7 bases fitting TRBD2. As DNA, the CDR3 is TGTGCCAGCAGCTCCGCGGGGGTTTCCTTCTCCTACGAGCAGTACTTC. Residues: CASSSAGVSFSYEQYF.